Detailed here is one TCR beta chain. What it binds is unknown. Measured with immunoSEQ multiplex PCR; TCRdb has only the in-frame clones, and not every one. This sample carries around 120,000 clones, approximately 87% of them seen once, and the ten largest clones take approximately 3.5%. The data were taken from a study of T cell responses to AZD1222 COVID-19 vaccine. General study findings and limits: Across spike, vaccine-associated CD4 TCRs were found, dominant at 160-218 and 743-854.

The starting material was peripheral blood, obtained on day 0 of AZD1222 vaccination. The receptor's source is an adult in good health.

The CDR3 sequence: CASSDSDRRNQPQHF. The CDR3 nucleotides read TGTGCCAGCAGCGATTCGGACAGGAGAAATCAGCCCCAGCATTTT. The chain combines TRBV7-9 with TRBJ1-5, with 7 bases matching TRBD1. This CDR3 has 15 residues. The V segment lost 5 bases and the J segment 4 bases; nucleotides outside the gene matches: 8. CDR1 is SEHNR, CDR2 FQNEAQ, per germline (reference sequence).